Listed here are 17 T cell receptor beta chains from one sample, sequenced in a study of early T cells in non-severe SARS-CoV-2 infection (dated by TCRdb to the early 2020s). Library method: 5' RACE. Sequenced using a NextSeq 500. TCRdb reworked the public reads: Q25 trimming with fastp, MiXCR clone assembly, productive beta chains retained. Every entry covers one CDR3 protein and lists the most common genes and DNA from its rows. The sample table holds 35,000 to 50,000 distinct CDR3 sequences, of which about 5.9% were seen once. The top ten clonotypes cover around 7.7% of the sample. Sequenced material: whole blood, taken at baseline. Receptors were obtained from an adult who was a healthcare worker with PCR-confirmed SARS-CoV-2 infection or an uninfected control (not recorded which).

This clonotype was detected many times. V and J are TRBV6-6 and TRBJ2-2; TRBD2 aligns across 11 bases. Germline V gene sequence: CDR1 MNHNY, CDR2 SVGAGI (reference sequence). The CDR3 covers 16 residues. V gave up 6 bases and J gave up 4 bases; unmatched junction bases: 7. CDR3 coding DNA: TGTGCCAGCAGGAGACTAGCGGGGAAGTTCACCGGGGAGCTGTTTTTT. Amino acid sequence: CASRRLAGKFTGELFF.

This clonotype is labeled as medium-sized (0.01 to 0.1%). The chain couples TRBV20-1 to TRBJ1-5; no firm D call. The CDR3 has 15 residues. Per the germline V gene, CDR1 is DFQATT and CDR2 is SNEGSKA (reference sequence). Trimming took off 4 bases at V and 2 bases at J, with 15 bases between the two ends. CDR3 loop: CSAMVEGVRNQPQHF. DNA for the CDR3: TGCAGTGCTATGGTGGAGGGCGTCCGCAATCAGCCCCAGCATTTT.

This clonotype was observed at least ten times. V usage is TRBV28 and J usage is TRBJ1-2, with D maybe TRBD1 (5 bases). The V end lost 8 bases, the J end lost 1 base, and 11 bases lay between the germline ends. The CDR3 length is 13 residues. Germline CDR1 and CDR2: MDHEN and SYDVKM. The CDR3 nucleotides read TGTGCCAGCCGGGACGGTCTTAACTATGGCTACACCTTC. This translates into CASRDGLNYGYTF.

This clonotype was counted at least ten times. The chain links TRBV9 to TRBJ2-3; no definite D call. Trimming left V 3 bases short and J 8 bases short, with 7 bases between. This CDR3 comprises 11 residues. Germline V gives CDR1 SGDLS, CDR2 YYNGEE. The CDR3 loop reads CASSATGTQYF. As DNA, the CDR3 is TGTGCCAGCAGCGCGACTGGTACGCAGTATTTT. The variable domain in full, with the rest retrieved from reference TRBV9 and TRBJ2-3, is DSGVTQTPKHLITATGQRVTLRCSPRSGDLSVYWYQQSLDQGLQFLIQYYNGEERAKGNILERFSAQQFPDLHSELNLSSLELGDSALYFCASSATGTQYFGPGTRLTVL.

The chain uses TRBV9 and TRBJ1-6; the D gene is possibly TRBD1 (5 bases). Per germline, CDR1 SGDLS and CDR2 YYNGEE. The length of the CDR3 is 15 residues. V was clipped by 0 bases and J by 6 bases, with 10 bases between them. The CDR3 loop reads CASSVGTGANSPLHF. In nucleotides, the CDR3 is TGTGCCAGCAGCGTAGGAACAGGTGCTAATTCACCCCTCCACTTT.

The CDR3: CASSSLQGEAFF. As DNA, the CDR3 is TGTGCCAGCTCATCTCTCCAAGGTGAAGCTTTCTTT. V is TRBV18 and J is TRBJ1-1; D ambiguous. The CDR3 extends over 12 amino acids. V lost 5 bases, J lost 7 bases, and 11 bases lay in between. CDR1 KGHSH and CDR2 LQKENI come from the germline V gene.

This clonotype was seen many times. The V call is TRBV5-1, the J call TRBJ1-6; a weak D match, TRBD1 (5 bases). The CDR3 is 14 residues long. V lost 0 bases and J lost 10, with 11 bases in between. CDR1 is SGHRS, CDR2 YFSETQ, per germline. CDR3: CASSLVGGESPLHF. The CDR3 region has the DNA TGCGCCAGCAGCTTGGTTGGGGGAGAGTCACCCCTCCACTTT. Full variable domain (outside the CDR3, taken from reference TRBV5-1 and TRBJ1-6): KAGVTQTPRYLIKTRGQQVTLSCSPISGHRSVSWYQQTPGQGLQFLFEYFSETQRNKGNFPGRFSGRQFSNSRSEMNVSTLELGDSALYLCASSLVGGESPLHFGNGTRLTVT.

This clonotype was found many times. The CDR3 bases are TGTGCCAGCAGTTTCGTCAATAGCCCCGAGTGGGAAAAACTGTTTTTT. As protein: CASSFVNSPEWEKLFF. V and J are TRBV6-5 and TRBJ1-4; D call uncertain. Germline loops: CDR1 MNHEY, CDR2 SVGAGI. V lost 4 bases and J 8 bases, leaving 20 bases between the germline ends. This CDR3 is built from 16 residues.

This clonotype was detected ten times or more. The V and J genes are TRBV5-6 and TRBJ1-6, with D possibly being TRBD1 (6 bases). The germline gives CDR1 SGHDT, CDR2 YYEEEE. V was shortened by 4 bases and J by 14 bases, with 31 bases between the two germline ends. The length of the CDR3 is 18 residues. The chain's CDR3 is CASSLFITMAGGDDSLHF. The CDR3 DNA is TGTGCCAGCAGCCTGTTTATAACAATGGCCGGGGGCGATGATTCCCTCCACTTT.

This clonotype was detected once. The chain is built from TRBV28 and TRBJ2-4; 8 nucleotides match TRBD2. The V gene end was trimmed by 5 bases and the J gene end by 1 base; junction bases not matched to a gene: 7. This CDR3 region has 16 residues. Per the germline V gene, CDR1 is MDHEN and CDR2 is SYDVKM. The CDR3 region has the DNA TGTGCCAGCAGTACCGGAGCGGGGGTGGCCAAAAACATTCAGTACTTC. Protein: CASSTGAGVAKNIQYF.

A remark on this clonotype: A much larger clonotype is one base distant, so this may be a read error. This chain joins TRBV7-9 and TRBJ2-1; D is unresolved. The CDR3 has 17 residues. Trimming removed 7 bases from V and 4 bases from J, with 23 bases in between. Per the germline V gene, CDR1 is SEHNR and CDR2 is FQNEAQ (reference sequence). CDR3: CASKLQASSWGYNEQFF. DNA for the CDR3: TGTGCCAGCAAACTTCAGGCCTCGTCGTGGGGTTACAATGAGCAGTTCTTC. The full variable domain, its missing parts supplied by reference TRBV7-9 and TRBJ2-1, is DTGVSQNPRHKITKRGQNVTFRCDPISEHNRLYWYRQTLGQGPEFLTYFQNEAQLEKSRLLSDRFSAERPKGSFSTLEIQRTEQGDSAMYLCASKLQASSWGYNEQFFGPGTRLTVL.

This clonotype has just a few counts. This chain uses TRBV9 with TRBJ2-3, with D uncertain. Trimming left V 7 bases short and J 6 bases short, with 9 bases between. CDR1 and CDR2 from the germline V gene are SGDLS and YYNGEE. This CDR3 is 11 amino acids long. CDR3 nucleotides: TGTGCCAGCGGCACATCTGATACGCAGTATTTT. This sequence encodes CASGTSDTQYF.

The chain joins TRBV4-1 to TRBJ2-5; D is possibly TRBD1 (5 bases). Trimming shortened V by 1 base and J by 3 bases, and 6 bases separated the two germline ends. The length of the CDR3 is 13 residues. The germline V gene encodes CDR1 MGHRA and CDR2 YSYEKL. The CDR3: CASSQGREETQYF. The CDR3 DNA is TGCGCCAGCAGCCAAGGCAGGGAAGAGACCCAGTACTTC.

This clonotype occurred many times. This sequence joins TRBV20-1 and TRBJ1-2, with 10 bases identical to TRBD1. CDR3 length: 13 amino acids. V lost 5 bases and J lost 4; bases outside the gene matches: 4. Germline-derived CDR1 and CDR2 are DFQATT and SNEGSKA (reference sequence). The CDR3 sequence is CSAPTGGGYGYTF. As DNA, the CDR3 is TGCAGTGCTCCGACAGGGGGCGGCTATGGCTACACCTTC.

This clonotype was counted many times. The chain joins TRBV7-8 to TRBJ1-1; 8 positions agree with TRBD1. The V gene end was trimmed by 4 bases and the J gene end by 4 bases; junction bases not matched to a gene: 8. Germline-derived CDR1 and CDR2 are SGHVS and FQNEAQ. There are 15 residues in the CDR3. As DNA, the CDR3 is TGTGCCAGCAGCTCTACTCAGGGGGCGCGCACTGAAGCTTTCTTT. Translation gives CASSSTQGARTEAFF.

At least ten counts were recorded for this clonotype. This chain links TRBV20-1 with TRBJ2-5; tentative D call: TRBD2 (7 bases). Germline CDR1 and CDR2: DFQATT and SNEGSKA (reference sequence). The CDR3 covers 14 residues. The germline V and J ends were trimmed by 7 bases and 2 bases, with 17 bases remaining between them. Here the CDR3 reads CSVKLRGAQETQYF. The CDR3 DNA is TGCAGTGTTAAGTTACGGGGGGCTCAAGAGACCCAGTACTTC.

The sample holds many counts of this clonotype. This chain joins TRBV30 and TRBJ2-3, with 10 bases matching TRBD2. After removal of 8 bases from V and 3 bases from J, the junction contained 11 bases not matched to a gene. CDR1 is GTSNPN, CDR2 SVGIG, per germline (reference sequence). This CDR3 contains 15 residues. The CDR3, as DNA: TGTGCCGGAATTAAACTAGCGGGGATTACAGATACGCAGTATTTT. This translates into CAGIKLAGITDTQYF.